This TCR beta chain was captured by sequencing in a study of glioma-infiltrating T cells. TCR alpha and beta CDR3 regions were amplified from RNA using iRepertoire nested multiplex PCR. One-step reverse transcription and amplification started from approximately 100-400 ng of tissue mRNA or PBMC total RNA. Using its own MiXCR run on the multiplex PCR reads, TCRdb lists one record per CDR3 protein. Among over 130,000 distinct CDR3 sequences, more than 35% were seen once, and the ten largest hold about 18%. Remarks on this clonotype: Its antigen is unidentified.

Germline V gene data show CDR1 as LGHNA and CDR2 as YNFKEQ. The V end was cut by 0 bases, the J end by 1 base, with 12 bases between. The CDR3 runs to 16 residues. Overall study results and limits: Non-neoplastic patients had below-expected tissue-blood divergence, while all gliomas exceeded expectation. Only very few CDR3 sequences appeared in both tissue and blood.

This TCR came from a human donor with low-grade glioma or glioblastoma, undergoing nonglioma brain surgery, or in good health (not recorded which). The chain links TRBV4-2 to TRBJ1-1; no firm D call. Sequenced sample: glioma tissue, nonneoplastic brain tissue, or PBMCs (not recorded which). This chain's CDR3 is CASSQDGVNQNTEAFF. DNA of the CDR3: TGTGCCAGCAGCCAAGATGGGGTCAACCAGAACACTGAAGCTTTCTTT.